This T cell receptor beta chain was identified in a study of shared clonotypes between healthy human individuals. Overall study findings and caveats: An anticipated effect of sequencing depth on clonotype sharing among donors was recognized.

With regard to this clone: No antigen is known for it.

CDR1 LGHNT and CDR2 FRNRAP come from the germline V gene. The CDR3 is made up of 14 amino acids. The V end was cut by 3 bases, the J end by 7 bases, with 16 bases between. Assay: immunoSEQ multiplex PCR; the TCRdb copy retains only in-frame clones and omits some. Found here are about 980,000 clones, over 60% of them singletons; the top ten hold roughly 1.5%. Sequenced material: memory CD4+ T cells sorted from blood. Subset meaning: CD45RA-negative fraction. The clonotype was recovered from a man between 18 and 35 years old in good health. This rearrangement joins TRBV12-5 to TRBJ2-7, with a weak D call TRBD2 (5 bases). The CDR3 here is CASGLPPDGVEQYF. Written as DNA, the CDR3 is TGTGCTAGTGGTTTACCCCCCGACGGGGTGGAGCAGTACTTC.